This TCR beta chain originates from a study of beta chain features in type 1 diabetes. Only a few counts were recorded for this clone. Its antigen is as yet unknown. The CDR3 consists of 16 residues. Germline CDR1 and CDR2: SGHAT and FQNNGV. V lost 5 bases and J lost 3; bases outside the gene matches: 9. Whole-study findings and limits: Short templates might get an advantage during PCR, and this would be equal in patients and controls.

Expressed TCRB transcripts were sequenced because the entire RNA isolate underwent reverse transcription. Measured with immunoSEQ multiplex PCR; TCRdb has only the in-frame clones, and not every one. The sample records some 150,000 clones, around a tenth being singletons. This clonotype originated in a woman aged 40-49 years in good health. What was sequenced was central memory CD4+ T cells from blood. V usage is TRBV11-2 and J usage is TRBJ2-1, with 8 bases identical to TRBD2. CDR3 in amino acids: CASSITGTRDYNEQFF. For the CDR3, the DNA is TGTGCCAGCAGCATAACCGGGACTAGGGACTACAATGAGCAGTTCTTC.